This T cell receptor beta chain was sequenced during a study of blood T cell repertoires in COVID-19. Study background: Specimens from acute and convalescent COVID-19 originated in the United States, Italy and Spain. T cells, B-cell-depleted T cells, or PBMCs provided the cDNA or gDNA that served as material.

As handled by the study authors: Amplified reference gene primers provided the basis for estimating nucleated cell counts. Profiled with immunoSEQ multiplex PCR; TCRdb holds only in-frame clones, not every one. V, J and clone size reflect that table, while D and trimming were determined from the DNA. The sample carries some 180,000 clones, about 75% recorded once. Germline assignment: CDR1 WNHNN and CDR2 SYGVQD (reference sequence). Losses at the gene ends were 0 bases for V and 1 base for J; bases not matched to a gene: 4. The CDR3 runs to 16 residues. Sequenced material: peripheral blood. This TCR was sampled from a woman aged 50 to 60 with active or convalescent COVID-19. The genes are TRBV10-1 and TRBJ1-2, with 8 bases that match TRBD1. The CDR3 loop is CASSESTGGYNYGYTF. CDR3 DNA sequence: TGCGCCAGCAGTGAGTCTACAGGGGGTTATAACTATGGCTACACCTTC.